This T cell receptor beta chain comes out of a study of T cell repertoires in cytomegalovirus infection. Overall study context: As its CMV epitopes, the study selected recently identified HLA-C-restricted and well-studied HLA-B-restricted targets.

Concerning this clonotype: Its antigen is still unknown.

TCRdb called the reads again in MiXCR, with one record for every CDR3 protein. The table shows 200,000 to 250,000 distinct CDR3 sequences, with less than 50% occurring only once. General study findings and limits: HLA-C-restricted CMV clonotypes gave the most frequent clonotype in two of eight donors. Of the TCR beta families, the public ones yielded a cumulative frequency that identified carriers of CMV plus the relevant HLA.

Germline CDR1 is ENHRY and CDR2 is SYGVKD. The CDR3 sequence is 14 residues long. V lost 2 bases, J lost 4 bases, and 12 bases lay in between. This sequence originates from a human donor in good health (CMV status not recorded). Some clones in this sample may be carry-over from other donors' samples. The chain couples TRBV10-3 to TRBJ2-7, with D possibly matching TRBD1 (5 bases). The sequences come from CD8+ T cells from cultured PBMCs, collected from culture after CMV antigen stimulation. Written as DNA, the CDR3 is TGTGCCATCAGTGAGACAGGCCTGGGGTACGAGCAGTACTTC. Translation: CAISETGLGYEQYF.